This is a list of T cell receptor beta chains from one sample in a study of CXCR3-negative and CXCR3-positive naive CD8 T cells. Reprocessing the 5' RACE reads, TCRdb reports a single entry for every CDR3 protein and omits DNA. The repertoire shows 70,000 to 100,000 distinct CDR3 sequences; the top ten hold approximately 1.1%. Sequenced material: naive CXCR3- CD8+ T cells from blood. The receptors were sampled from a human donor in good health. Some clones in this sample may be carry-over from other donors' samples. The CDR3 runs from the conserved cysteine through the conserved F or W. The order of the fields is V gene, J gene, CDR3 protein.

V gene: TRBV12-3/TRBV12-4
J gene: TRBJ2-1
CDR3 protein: CASAHRDRPAEEQFF

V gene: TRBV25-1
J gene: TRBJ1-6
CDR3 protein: CASNRDSSYNSPLHF

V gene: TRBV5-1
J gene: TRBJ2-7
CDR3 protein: CASSADVERYEQYF

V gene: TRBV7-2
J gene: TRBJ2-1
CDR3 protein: CASSLEATHNEQFF

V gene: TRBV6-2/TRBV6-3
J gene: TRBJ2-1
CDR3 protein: CASSGQGAYNEQFF

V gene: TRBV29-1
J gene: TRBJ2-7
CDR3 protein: CSVEDRDNSYEQYF

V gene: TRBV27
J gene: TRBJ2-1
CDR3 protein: CASSPDGQPSSYNEQFF

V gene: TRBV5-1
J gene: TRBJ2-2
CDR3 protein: CASRSGTGGAITGELFF

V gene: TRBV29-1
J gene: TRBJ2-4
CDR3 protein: CSLLDIAKNIQYF

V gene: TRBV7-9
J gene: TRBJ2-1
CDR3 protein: CASSLGLLEYNEQFF

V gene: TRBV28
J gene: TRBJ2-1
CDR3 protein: CASSLMEVCNEQFF

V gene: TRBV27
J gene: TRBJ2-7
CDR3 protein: CASSPRYGYEQYF

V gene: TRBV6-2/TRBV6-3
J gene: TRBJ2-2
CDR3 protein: CASSQGQHTGELFF

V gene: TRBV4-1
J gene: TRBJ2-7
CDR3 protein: CASSQDQGAEQYF

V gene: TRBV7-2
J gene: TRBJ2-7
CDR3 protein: CASSLVEVSYEQYF

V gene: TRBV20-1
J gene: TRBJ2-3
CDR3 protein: CSAEDRDGPTDTQYF

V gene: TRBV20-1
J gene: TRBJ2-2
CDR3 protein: CSANLALAGELFF

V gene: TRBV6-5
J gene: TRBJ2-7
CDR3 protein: CASRRGAQYEQYF

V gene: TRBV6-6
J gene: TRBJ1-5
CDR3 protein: CASRIQLNQPQHF

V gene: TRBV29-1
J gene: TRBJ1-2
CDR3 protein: CSVEEGDFFGYTF

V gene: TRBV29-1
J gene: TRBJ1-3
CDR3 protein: CSVRGQANRSPHTIYF

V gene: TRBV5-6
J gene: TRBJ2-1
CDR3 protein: CASSLGRAGGISSYNEQFF

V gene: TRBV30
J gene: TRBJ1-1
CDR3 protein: CAWSATVNTEAFF

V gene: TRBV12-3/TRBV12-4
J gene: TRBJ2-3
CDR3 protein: CASSQGGDSQYF

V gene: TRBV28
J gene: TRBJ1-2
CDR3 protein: CASSFAGRHYGYTF

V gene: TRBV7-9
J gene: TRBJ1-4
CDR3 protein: CASSPEVGPDEKLFF

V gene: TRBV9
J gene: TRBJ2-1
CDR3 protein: CASSVGLAENNEQFF

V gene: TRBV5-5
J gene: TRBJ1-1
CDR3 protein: CASSLMVGDLEAFF

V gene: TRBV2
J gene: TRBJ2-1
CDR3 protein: CASSGAFYNEQFF

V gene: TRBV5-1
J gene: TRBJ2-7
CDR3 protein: CASSLDGQGGHYEQYF

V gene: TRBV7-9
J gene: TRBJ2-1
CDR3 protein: CASSSRGDRETTRYNEQFF

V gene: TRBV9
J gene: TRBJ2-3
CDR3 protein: CASRAGDTQYF

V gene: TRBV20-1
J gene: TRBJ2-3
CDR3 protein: CSAVPGPTDADTQYF

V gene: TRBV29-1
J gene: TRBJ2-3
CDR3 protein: CSVAGTGFEDTQYF

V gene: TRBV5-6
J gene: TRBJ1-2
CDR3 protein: CASSLVRDRGIGYTF

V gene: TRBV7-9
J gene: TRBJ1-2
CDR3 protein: CASSLSGTASSENYGYTF

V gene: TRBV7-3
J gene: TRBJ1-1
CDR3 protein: CASSPAGGVVTEAFF

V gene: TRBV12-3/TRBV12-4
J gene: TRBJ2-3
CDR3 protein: CASSRTGVFTDTQYF

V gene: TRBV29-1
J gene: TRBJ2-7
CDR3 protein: CSVAVQQGAYEQYF

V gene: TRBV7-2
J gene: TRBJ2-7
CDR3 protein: CASSLESASRGEQYF

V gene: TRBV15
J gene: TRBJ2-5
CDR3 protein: CATSRDLGRGDRQETQYF

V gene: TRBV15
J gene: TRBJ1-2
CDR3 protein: CATSREQRYSDNYGYTF

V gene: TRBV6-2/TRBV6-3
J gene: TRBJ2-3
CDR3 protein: CASSIWGITDTQYF

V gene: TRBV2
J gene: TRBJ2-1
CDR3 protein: CASSEPAGASEQFF

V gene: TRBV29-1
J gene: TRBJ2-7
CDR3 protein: CSVGLTGEWPELKSVKEEQYF

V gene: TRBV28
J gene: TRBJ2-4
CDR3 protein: CASNPLGFYIQYF

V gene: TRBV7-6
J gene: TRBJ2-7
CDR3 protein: CASSFPKTPLAGGTYEQYF

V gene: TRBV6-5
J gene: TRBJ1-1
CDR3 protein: CASSYSREGGMNTEAFF

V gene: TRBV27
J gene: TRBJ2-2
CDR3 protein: CASSLRGAGVTGELFF

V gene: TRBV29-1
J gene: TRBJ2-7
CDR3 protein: CSVSEGSYEQYF

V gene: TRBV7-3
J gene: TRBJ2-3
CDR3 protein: CASSSGQGGDTQYF

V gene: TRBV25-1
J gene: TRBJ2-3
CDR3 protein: CASNDREGWEMVDTQYF

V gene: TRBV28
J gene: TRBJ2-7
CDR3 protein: CASRRDRDSYEQYF

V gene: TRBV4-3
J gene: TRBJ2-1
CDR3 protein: CASSQEGQTYNEQFF

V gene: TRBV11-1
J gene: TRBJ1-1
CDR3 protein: CASSLDGEAFF

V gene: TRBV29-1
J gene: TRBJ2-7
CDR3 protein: CSVRQGVTYEQYF

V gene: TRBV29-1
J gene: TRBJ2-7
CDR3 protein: CSARDYSYEQYF

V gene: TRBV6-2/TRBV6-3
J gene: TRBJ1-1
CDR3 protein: CASRIFNTEAFF

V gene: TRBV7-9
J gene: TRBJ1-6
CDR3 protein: CASRDRDGGSPLHF